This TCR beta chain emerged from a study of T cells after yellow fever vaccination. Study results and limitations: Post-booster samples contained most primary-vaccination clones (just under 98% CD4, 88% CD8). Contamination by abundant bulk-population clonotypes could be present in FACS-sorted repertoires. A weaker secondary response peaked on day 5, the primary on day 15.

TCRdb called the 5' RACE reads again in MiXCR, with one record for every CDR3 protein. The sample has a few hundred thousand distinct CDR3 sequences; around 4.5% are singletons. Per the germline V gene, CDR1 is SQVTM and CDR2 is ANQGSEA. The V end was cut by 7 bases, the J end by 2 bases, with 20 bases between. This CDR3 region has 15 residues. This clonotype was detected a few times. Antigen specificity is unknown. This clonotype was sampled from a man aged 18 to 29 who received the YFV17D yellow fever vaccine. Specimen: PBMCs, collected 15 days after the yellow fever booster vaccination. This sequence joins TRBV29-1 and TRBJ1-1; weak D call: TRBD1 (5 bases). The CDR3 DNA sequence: TGCAGCGGAGCTAGGACACCCCATTCCAACACTGAAGCTTTCTTT. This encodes CSGARTPHSNTEAFF.